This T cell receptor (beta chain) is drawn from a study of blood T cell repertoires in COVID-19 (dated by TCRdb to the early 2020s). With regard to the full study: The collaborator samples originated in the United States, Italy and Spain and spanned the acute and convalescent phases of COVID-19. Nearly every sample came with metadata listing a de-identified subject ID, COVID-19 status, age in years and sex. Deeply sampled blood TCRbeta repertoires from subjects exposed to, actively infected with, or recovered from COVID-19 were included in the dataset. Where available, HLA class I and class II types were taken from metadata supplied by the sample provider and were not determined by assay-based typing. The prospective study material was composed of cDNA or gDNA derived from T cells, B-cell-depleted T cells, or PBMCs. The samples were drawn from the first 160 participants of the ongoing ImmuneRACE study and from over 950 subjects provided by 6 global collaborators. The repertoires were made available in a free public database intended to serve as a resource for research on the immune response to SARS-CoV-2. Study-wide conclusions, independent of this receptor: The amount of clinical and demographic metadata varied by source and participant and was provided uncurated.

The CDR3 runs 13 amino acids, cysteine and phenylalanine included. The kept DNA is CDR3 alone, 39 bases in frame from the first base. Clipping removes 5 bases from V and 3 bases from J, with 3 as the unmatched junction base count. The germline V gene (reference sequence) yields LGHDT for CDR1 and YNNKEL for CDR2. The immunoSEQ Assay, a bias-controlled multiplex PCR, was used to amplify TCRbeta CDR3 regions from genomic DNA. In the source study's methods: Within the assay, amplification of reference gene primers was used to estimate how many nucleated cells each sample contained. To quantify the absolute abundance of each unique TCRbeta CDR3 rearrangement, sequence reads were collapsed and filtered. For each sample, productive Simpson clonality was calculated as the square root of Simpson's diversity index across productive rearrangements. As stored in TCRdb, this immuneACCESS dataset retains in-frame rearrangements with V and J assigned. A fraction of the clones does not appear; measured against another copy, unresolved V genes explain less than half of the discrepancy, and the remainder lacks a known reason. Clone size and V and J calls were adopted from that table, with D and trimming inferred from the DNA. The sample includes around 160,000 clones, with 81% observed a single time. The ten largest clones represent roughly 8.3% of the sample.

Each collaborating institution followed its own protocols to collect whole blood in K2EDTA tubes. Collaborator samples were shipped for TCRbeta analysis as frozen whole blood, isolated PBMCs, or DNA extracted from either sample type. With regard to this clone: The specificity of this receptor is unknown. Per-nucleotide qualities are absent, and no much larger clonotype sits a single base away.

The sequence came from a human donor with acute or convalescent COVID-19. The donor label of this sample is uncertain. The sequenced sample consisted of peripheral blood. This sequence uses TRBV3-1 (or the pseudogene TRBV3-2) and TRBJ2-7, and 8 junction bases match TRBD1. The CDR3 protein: CASSYTGGYEQYF. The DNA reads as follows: TGTGCCAGCAGCTATACAGGGGGCTACGAGCAGTACTTC.